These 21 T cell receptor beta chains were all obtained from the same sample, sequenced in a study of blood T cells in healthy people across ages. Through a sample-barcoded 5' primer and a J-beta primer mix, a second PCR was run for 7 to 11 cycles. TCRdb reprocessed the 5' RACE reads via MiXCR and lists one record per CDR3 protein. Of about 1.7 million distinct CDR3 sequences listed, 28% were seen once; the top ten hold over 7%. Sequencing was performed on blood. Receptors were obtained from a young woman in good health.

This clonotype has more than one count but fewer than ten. The CDR3 DNA sequence: TGTGCCATCAGTGTCCGGGACAGGGGCTACGAGCAGTACTTC. Translation: CAISVRDRGYEQYF. The chain employs TRBV10-3 and TRBJ2-7; 10 nucleotides agree with TRBD1. Unmatched junction bases numbered 3, after V lost 4 bases and J lost 3 bases. The germline CDR1 and CDR2 sequences are ENHRY and SYGVKD. The CDR3 is made up of 14 amino acids.

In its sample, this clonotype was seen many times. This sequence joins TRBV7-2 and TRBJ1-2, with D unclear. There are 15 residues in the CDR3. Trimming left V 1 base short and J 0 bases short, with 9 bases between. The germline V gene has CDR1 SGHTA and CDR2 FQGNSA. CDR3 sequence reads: CASSLGTAANYGYTF. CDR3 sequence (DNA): TGTGCCAGCAGCTTAGGGACGGCGGCTAACTATGGCTACACCTTC.

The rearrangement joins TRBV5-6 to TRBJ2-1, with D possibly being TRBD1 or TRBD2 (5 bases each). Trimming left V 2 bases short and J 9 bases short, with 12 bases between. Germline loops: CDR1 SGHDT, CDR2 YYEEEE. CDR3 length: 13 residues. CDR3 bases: TGTGCCAGCAGCTTTGCGAGTGGGGGTGAGCAGTTCTTC. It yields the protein CASSFASGGEQFF.

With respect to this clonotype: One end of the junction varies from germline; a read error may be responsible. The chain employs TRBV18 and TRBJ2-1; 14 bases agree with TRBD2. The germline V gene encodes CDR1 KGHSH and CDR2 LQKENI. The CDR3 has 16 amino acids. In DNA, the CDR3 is TGTGCCAGCCCACCACCGGGACTAGCGGGAGTCAATGAGCAGTTCTTC. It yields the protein CASPPPGLAGVNEQFF.

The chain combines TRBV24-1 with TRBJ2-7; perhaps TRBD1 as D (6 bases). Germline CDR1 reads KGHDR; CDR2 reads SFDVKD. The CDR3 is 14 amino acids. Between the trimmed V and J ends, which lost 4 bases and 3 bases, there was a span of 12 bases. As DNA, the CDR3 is TGTGCCACCAGTGAGTCTGGGACAAACTACGAGCAGTACTTC. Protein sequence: CATSESGTNYEQYF.

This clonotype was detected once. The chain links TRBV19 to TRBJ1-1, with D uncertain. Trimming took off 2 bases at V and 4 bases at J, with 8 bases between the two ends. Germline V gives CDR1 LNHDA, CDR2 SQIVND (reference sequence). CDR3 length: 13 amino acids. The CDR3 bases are TGTGCCAGTAGTATATCCCGGGGCACTGAAGCTTTCTTT. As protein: CASSISRGTEAFF.

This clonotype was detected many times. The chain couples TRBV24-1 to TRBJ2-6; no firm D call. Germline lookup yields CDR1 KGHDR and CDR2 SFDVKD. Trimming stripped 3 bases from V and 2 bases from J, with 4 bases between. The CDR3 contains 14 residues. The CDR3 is CATSDATGANVLTF. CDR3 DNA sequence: TGTGCCACCAGTGATGCAACTGGGGCCAACGTCCTGACTTTC.

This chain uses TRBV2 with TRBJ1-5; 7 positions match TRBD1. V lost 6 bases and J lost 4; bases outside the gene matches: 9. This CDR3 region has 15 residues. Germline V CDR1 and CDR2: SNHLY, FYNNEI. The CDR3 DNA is TGTGCCAGCAGAAGAGAGGGGGCTCGGAATCAGCCCCAGCATTTT. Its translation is CASRREGARNQPQHF.

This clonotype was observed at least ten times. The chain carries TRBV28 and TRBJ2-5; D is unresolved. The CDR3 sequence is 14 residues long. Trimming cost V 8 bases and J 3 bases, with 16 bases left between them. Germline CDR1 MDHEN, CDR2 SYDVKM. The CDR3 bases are TGTGCCAGCGTCCCCCTAGGGCTAGAAGAGACCCAGTACTTC. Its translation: CASVPLGLEETQYF.

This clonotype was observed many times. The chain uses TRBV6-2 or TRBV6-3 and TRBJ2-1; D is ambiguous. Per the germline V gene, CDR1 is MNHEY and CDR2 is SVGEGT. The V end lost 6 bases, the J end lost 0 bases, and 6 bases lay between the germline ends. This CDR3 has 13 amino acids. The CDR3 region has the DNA TGTGCCAGCAGGCCGGTCTCCTACAATGAGCAGTTCTTC. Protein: CASRPVSYNEQFF.

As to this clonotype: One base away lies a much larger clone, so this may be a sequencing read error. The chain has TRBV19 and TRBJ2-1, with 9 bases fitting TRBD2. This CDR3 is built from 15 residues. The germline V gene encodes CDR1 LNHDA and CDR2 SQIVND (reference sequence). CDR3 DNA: TGTGCCAGTAGCAAATCTAGCGGGACCTACAATGAGCAGTCCTTC. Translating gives CASSKSSGTYNEQSF.

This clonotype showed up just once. The CDR3 region is CASTLAPSGLAGARYF. Written as DNA, the CDR3 is TGTGCCAGCACCTTAGCCCCCTCCGGACTAGCGGGGGCAAGGTACTTC. V gene TRBV6-2 or TRBV6-3 combines with J gene TRBJ2-5, with 13 bases matching TRBD2. This CDR3 has 16 residues. V lost 7 bases and J lost 13; bases outside the gene matches: 18. Germline V gene data show CDR1 as MNHEY and CDR2 as SVGEGT.

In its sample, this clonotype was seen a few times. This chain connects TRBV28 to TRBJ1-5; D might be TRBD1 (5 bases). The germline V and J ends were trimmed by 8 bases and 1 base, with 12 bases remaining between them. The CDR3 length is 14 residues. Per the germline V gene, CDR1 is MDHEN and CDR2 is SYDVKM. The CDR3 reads CASERGGSNQPQHF. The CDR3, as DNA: TGTGCCAGCGAGCGGGGCGGCAGCAATCAGCCCCAGCATTTT. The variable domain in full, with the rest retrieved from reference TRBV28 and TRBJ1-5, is DVKVTQSSRYLVKRTGEKVFLECVQDMDHENMFWYRQDPGLGLRLIYFSYDVKMKEKGDIPEGYSVSREKKERFSLILESASTNQTSMYLCASERGGSNQPQHFGDGTRLSIL.

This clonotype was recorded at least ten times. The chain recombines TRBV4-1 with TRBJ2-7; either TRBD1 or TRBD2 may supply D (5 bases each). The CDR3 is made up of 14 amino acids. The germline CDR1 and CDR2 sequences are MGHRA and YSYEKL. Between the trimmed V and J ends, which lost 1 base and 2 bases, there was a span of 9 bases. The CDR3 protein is CASSQVGEPYEQYF. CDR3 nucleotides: TGCGCCAGCAGCCAAGTGGGGGAACCCTACGAGCAGTACTTC.

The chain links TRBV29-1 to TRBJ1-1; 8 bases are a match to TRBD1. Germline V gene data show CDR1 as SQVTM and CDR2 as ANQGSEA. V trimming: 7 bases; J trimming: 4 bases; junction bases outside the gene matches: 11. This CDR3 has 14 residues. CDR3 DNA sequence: TGCAGCGCACTGACAGGGGCCTCGGCCACTGAAGCTTTCTTT. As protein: CSALTGASATEAFF.

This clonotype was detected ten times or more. The CDR3 coding sequence is TGCAGTCGTTCAAAGCAAGAGACCCAGTACTTC. Amino acids: CSRSKQETQYF. The chain recombines TRBV20-1 with TRBJ2-5; no reliable D call. The germline V and J ends were trimmed by 8 bases and 2 bases, with 9 bases remaining between them. Germline V gives CDR1 DFQATT, CDR2 SNEGSKA (reference sequence). CDR3 length equals 11 residues.

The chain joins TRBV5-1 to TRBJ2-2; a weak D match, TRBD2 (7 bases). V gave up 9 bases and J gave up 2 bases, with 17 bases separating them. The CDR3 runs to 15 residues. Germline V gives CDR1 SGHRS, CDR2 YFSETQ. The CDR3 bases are TGCGCCACCAAGGGGGGGGACCGCAACACCGGGGAGCTGTTTTTT. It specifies CATKGGDRNTGELFF.

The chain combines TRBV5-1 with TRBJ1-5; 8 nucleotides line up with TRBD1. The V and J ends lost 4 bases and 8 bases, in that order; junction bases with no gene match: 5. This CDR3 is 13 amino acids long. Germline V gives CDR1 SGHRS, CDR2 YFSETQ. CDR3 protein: CASSTGQGKPQHF. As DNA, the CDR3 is TGCGCCAGCAGCACCGGACAGGGCAAGCCCCAGCATTTT.

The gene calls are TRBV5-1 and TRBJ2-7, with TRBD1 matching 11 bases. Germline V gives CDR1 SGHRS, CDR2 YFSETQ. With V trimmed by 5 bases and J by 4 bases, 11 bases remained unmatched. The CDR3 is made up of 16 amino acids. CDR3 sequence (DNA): TGCGCCAGCAGTCTCCCTTCCGGGACAGGGGGTTACGAGCAGTACTTC. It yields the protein CASSLPSGTGGYEQYF.

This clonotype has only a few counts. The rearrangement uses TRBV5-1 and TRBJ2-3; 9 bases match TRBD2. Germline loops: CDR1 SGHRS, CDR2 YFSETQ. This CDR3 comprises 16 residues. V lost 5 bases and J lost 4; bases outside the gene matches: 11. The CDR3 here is CASRDTVAGVADTQYF. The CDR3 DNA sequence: TGCGCCAGCAGGGATACAGTAGCGGGAGTGGCAGATACGCAGTATTTT.

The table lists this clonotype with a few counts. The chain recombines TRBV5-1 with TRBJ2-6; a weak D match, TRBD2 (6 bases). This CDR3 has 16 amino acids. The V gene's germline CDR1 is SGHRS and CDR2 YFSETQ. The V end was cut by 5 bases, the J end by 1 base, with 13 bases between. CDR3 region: CASRPPGDSGANVLTF. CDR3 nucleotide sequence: TGCGCCAGCAGACCCCCGGGAGATTCTGGGGCCAACGTCCTGACTTTC.